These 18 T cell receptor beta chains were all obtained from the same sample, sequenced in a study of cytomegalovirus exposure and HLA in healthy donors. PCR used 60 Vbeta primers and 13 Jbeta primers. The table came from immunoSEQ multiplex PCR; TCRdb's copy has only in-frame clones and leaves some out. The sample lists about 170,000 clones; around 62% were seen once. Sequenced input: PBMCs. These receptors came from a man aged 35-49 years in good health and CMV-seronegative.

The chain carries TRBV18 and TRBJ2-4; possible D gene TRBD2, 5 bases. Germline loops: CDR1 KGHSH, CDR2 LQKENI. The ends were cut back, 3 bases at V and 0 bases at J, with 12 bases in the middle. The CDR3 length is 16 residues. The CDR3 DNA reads TGTGCCAGCTCACCGCCCGAGGGCGAAGCCAAAAACATTCAGTACTTC. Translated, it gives CASSPPEGEAKNIQYF.

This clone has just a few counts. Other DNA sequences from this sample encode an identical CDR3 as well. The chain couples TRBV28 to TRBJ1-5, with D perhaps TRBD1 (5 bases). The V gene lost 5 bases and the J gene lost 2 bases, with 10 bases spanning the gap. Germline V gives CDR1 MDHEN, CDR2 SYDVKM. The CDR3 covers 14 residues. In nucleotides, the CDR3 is TGTGCCAGCAGTCACGGGGGAGGCAATCAGCCCCAGCATTTT. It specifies CASSHGGGNQPQHF.

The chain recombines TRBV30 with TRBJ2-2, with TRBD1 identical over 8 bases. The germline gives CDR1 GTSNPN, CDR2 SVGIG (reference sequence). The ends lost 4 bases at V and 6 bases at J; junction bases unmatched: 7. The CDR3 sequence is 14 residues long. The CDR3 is CAWNRRTGPGELFF. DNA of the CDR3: TGTGCCTGGAATAGGAGGACAGGGCCCGGGGAGCTGTTTTTT.

Here the CDR3 reads CAITGGGHEQYF. Written as DNA, the CDR3 is TGTGCCATAACAGGGGGCGGGCACGAGCAGTACTTC. The chain uses TRBV28 and TRBJ2-7; 9 nucleotides agree with TRBD1. The CDR3 length is 12 residues. Germline assignment: CDR1 MDHEN and CDR2 SYDVKM. Trimming cost V 10 bases and J 5 bases; bases outside gene matches: 6.

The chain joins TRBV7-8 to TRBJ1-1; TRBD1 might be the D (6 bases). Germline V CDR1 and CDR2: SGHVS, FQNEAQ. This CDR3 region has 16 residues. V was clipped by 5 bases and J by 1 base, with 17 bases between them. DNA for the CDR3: TGTGCCAGCAGCGAAGGACAGAAACGGAAGAACACTGAAGCTTTCTTT. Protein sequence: CASSEGQKRKNTEAFF. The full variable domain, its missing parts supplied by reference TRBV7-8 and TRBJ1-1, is GAGVSQSPRYKVAKRGQDVALRCDPISGHVSLFWYQQALGQGPEFLTYFQNEAQLDKSGLPSDRFFAERPEGSVSTLKIQRTQQEDSAVYLCASSEGQKRKNTEAFFGQGTRLTVV.

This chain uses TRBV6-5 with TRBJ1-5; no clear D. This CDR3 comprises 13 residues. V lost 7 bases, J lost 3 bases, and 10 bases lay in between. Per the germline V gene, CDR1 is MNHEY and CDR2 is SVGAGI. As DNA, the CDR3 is TGTGCCAGCAATCAAGCTTTCAATCAGCCCCAGCATTTT. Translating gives CASNQAFNQPQHF.

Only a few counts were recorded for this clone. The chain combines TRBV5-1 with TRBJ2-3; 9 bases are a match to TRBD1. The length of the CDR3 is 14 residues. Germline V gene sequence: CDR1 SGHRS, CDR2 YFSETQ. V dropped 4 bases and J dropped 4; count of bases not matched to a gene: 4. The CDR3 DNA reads TGCGCCAGCAGCCTCGGGACAGGGCCAGATACGCAGTATTTT. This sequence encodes CASSLGTGPDTQYF. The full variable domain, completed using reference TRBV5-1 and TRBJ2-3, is KAGVTQTPRYLIKTRGQQVTLSCSPISGHRSVSWYQQTPGQGLQFLFEYFSETQRNKGNFPGRFSGRQFSNSRSEMNVSTLELGDSALYLCASSLGTGPDTQYFGPGTRLTVL.

The DNA for the CDR3 is TGCGCCAGCAGCTTGGGACGGGGGAAGCGAGACTATGGCTACACCTTC. Translated, it gives CASSLGRGKRDYGYTF. The V call is TRBV5-1, the J call TRBJ1-2; perhaps TRBD1 as D (5 bases). V lost 0 bases and J lost 3, with 15 bases in between. Looked up from germline, CDR1 is SGHRS and CDR2 is YFSETQ. This CDR3 is built from 16 residues. Filled out from reference TRBV5-1 and TRBJ1-2, the complete variable domain reads KAGVTQTPRYLIKTRGQQVTLSCSPISGHRSVSWYQQTPGQGLQFLFEYFSETQRNKGNFPGRFSGRQFSNSRSEMNVSTLELGDSALYLCASSLGRGKRDYGYTFGSGTRLTVV.

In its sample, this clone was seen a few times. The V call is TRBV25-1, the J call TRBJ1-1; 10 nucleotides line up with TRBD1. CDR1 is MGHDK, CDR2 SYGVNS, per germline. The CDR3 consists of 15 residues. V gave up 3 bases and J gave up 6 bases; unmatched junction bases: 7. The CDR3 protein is CASSESGQGDAEAFF. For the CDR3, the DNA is TGTGCCAGCAGTGAGTCCGGACAGGGGGACGCTGAAGCTTTCTTT.

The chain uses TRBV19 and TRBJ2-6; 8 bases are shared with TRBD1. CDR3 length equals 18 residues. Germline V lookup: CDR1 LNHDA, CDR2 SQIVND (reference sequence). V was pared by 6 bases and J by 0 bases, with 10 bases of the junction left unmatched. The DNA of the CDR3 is TGTGCCAGTAGCTTCACAGGGGGTCTTAGCTCTGGGGCCAACGTCCTGACTTTC. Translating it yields CASSFTGGLSSGANVLTF.

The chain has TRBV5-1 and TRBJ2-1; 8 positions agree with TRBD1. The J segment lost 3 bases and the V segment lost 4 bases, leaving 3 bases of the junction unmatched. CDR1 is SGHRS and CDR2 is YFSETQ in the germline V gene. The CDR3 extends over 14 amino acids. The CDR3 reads CASSTTGDYNEQFF. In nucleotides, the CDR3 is TGCGCCAGCAGCACGACAGGGGACTACAATGAGCAGTTCTTC.

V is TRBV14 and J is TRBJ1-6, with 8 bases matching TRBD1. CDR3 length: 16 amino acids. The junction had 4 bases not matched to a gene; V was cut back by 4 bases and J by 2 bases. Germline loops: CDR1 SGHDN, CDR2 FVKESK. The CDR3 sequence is CASSPQGATYNSPLHF. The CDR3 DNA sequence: TGTGCCAGCAGCCCGCAGGGGGCCACCTATAATTCACCCCTCCACTTT.

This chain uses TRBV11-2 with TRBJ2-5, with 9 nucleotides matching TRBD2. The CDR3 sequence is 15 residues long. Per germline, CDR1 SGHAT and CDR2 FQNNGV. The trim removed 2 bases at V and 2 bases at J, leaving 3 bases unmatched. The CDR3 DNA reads TGTGCCAGCAGCTTATTGAGCGGGGGGCAAGAGACCCAGTACTTC. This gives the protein CASSLLSGGQETQYF.

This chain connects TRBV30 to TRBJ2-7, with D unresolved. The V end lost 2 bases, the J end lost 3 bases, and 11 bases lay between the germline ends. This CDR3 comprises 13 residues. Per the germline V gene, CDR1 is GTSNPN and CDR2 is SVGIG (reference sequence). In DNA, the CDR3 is TGTGCCTGGAGTCAAGAAGAGTACTACGAGCAGTACTTC. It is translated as CAWSQEEYYEQYF.

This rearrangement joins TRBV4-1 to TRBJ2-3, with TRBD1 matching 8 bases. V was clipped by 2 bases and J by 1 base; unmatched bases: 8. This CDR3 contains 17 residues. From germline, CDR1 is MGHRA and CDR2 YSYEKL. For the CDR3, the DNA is TGCGCCAGCAGCCAACCCCGGACAGGGTCGGGCACAGATACGCAGTATTTT. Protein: CASSQPRTGSGTDTQYF.

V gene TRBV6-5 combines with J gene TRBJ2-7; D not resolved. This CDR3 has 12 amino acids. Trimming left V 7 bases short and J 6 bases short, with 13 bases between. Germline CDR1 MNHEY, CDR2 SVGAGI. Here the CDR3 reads CASKNTGREQYF. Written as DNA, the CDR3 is TGTGCCAGCAAGAACACTGGGCGCGAGCAGTACTTC.

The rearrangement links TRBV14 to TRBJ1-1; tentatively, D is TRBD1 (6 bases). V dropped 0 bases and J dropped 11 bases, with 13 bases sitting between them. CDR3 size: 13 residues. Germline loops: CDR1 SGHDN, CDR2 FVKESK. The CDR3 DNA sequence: TGTGCCAGCAGCCAAGAACTCCAGGGGATTGCTTTCTTT. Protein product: CASSQELQGIAFF.

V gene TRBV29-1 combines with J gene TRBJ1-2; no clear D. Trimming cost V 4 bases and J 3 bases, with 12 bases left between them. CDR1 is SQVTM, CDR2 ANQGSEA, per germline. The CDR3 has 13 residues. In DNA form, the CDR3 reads TGCAGCGTTGTGAACACGGGTGACTATGGCTACACCTTC. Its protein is CSVVNTGDYGYTF. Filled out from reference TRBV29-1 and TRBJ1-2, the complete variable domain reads SAVISQKPSRDICQRGTSLTIQCQVDSQVTMMFWYRQQPGQSLTLIATANQGSEATYESGFVIDKFPISRPNLTFSTLTVSNMSPEDSSIYLCSVVNTGDYGYTFGSGTRLTVV.